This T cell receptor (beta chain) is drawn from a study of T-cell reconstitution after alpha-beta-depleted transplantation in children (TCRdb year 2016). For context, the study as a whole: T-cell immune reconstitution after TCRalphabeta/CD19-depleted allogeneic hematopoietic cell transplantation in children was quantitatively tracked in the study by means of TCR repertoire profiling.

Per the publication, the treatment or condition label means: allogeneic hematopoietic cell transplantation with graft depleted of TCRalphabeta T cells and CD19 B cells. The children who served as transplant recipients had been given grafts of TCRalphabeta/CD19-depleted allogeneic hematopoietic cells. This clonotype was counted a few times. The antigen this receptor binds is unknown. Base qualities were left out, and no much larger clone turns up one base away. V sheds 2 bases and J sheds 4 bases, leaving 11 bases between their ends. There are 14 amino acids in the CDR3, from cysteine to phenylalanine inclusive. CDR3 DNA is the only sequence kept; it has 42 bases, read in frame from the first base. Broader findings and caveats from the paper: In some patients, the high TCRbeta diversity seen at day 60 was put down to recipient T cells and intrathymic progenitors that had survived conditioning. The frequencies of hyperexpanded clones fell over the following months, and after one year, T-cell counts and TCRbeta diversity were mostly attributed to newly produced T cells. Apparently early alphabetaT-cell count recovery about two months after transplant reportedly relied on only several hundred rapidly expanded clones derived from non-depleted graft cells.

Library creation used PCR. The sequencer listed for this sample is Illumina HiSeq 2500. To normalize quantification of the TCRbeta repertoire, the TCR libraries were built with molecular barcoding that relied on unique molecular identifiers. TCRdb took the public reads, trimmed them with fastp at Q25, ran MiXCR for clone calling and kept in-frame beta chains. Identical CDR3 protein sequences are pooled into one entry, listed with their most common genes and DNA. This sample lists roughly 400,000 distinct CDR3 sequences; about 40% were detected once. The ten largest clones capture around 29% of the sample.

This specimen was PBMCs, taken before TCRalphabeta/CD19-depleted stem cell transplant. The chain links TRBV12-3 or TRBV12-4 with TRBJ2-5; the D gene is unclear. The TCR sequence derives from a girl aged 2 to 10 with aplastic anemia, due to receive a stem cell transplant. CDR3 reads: CASSLSSNGETQYF. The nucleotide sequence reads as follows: TGTGCCAGCAGTTTAAGTTCGAATGGAGAGACCCAGTACTTC.